This TCR beta chain is drawn from a study of regulatory and conventional T cells in RAG deficiency (dated by TCRdb to the late 2010s). As for the study more broadly: High-throughput TCR beta sequencing was used to compare the diversity and composition of the Treg, conventional CD4+ and CD8+ T cell repertoires of RAG-deficient patients with those of healthy controls.

Conventional CD4+ T cells were purified from blood as CD25-low CD127-high cells before genomic DNA extraction. Seven to nine healthy control donors served as the comparison group for repertoire analyses. On this clone itself: Its antigen is not yet known. Base qualities are missing; no much larger clone stands one base away.

Points the paper makes about the study in general: Some T-cell subset analyses were not done for some subjects. All patient T-cell subsets had shorter CDR3 lengths; Omenn syndrome patients showed >75% Treg-Tconv repertoire overlap at nucleotide and amino acid level. Sorted CD25-high CD127-low cells from Omenn syndrome patients may represent peripherally activated cells rather than bona fide Treg cells. In Omenn syndrome and CID/AS patients compared with controls, 85 to 100-fold fewer unique TCR beta sequences were detected from Treg cells, versus approximately 9.2-fold fewer for other subsets. RAG-deficient patients showed markedly lower Shannon entropy and higher Simpson indices than control T-cell subpopulations.

The protocol used for the library was the immunoSEQ multiplex PCR assay. Rearranged TCR beta chain products were amplified from genomic DNA of sorted T-cell subsets and sequenced. As for the original processing: Repertoire diversity of productive TCR beta rearrangements was quantified using Shannon entropy and Simpson indices. To assess clonal expansion, the frequencies of the 100 most abundant productive TCR beta clonotypes were added up as a share of total reads. The TRB repertoires were evaluated with a self-reactivity index based on amino acid usage at CDR3beta positions 6 and 7. Two-way ANOVA was applied to the repertoire analyses, whereas Student t or Mann-Whitney tests were applied to the flow cytometric analyses. The table comes from immuneACCESS by way of TCRdb, which keeps in-frame sequences with V and J called. Part of the clones is missing from these tables; in studies checked, under half for an unresolved V gene and the rest for unknown reasons. V, J and clone size derive from that table, while D and trimming were established from the DNA sequence. The sample profile shows about 34,000 clones; about 75% of them were found once. 3.4% of the sample lies in the top ten.

The CDR3 measures 14 amino acids from cysteine to phenylalanine. Only the CDR3 DNA stays, 42 bases, in frame from base 1. CDR1 is given as LNHDA and CDR2 as SQIVND, both from the germline V gene (reference sequence). Germline trimming: 9 bases from V, 7 bases from J; junction bases outside gene matches: 13. The sample was also linked to a second study, of regulatory T cells. Looking at the second paper: For the multiplex PCR, 52 forward TRBV primers and 13 reverse TRBJ primers were used, and amplification bias was corrected with both assay-based and computational methods. Repertoires from patients had restricted unique TRB V-J pairs and skewed V and J gene usage, with the strongest effect in regulatory T cells. T-cell receptor beta repertoires of sorted regulatory, conventional CD4+ and CD8+ T cells were compared between CD3G-deficient patients and healthy controls. Peripheral blood mononuclear cells were isolated by Ficoll density separation. Within the immunoSEQ assay, multiplex PCR amplified rearranged TRB loci from genomic DNA. TRB amplicons were sequenced on an Illumina HiSeq platform. Raw sequences were error-filtered and aligned to reference gene sequences by custom algorithms and were subsequently analyzed with the immunoSEQ online tools. Productive and nonproductive TRB rearrangement frequencies were evaluated among both unique and total sequences. Groups were compared by t tests, Mann-Whitney tests or two-way ANOVA performed in Prism software.

This TCR was sampled from a human donor in good health. Material for sequencing was CD4+ effector T cells sorted from blood. The chain employs TRBV19 and TRBJ1-1; a stretch of 8 junction bases matches TRBD1. The CDR3 region reads CASRPQGASREAFF. The DNA reads as follows: TGTGCCAGCCGTCCCCAGGGGGCGAGCCGTGAAGCTTTCTTT.